This T cell receptor beta chain was sequenced in a study of T cells after yellow fever vaccination. Study context: SMART-Seq v4 Ultra Low Input handled preparation of low-cell-number fractions.

Each CDR3 protein is one row after TCRdb ran MiXCR on the 5' RACE reads. The sample contains 300,000 to 350,000 distinct CDR3 sequences, 3.5% to 4.5% of which appear only once. The germline V gene encodes CDR1 KGHSH and CDR2 LQKENI. Trimming removed 1 base from V and 5 bases from J; junction bases left unmatched: 5. The CDR3 consists of 16 residues. This clonotype was seen a handful of times. This clonotype was sampled from a man younger than 35 who received the YFV17D yellow fever vaccine. This rearrangement joins TRBV18 to TRBJ2-3; TRBD2 matches 11 bases. Sample: PBMCs, taken 15 days after the yellow fever booster vaccination. The CDR3 DNA reads TGTGCCAGCTCACCACGACTAGCGGGGATCGTAGATACGCAGTATTTT. Its translation: CASSPRLAGIVDTQYF.